The text below deals with one T cell receptor beta chain. The length of the CDR3 is 13 residues. V lost 6 bases, J lost 5 bases, and 6 bases stayed unmatched. Germline V lookup: CDR1 SEHNR, CDR2 FQNEAQ (reference sequence). TCRB CDR3 was amplified from 2 ug genomic DNA or less. The PCR used 60 V beta and 13 J beta primers. The repertoire was sequenced with immunoSEQ multiplex PCR; TCRdb's copy has only in-frame clones and lacks some. The table lists over 90,000 clones, roughly 80% of them singletons. The record originates from a study of glioma-infiltrating T cells after dendritic cell vaccination. Background on the study: Glioblastoma patients came from Phase I and II dendritic cell vaccination trials.

Stated time point: after dendritic cell vaccination, including at tumor progression/relapse. This sequence joins TRBV7-9 and TRBJ1-2; 7 bases are shared with TRBD1. The clonotype originates from a human donor with glioblastoma. The sequencing used blood, collected after dendritic cell vaccination. The CDR3 protein is CASRMDRLYGYTF. The CDR3 DNA follows: TGTGCCAGCAGAATGGACAGGCTGTATGGCTACACCTTC.